Each of the 3 T cell receptor beta chains below was sequenced from the same sample in a study of cytomegalovirus exposure and HLA in healthy donors. Assay: immunoSEQ multiplex PCR; the TCRdb copy retains only in-frame clones and omits some. The repertoire holds some 200,000 clones, with just over 90% as singletons. The material sequenced was PBMCs. The receptors originated from a woman younger than 35 in good health and CMV-seronegative.

This clone was detected only once. The chain carries TRBV30 and TRBJ1-1, with TRBD1 identical over 8 bases. This CDR3 has 13 residues. Germline V CDR1 and CDR2: GTSNPN, SVGIG (reference sequence). Unmatched junction bases numbered 2, after V lost 4 bases and J lost 1 base. For the CDR3, the DNA is TGTGCCTGGACAGGGGGCTGGAACACTGAAGCTTTCTTT. Translation gives CAWTGGWNTEAFF.

V is TRBV28 and J is TRBJ2-7; 7 bases are a match to TRBD2. The CDR3 totals 15 residues. The J segment lost 8 bases and the V segment lost 3 bases, leaving 13 bases of the junction unmatched. The germline gives CDR1 MDHEN, CDR2 SYDVKM. The CDR3 bases are TGTGCCAGCAGTTTTGGAGCTAGCGGTCTTCGGAAGCAGTACTTC. This encodes CASSFGASGLRKQYF.

This rearrangement joins TRBV6-1 to TRBJ1-1; D is unresolved. The CDR3 contains 10 residues. From germline, CDR1 is MNHNS and CDR2 SASEGT. Trimming pared 7 bases from V and 5 bases from J, leaving 5 bases between. The CDR3 DNA reads TGTGCCAGCATAGCGACTGAAGCTTTCTTT. Translating it yields CASIATEAFF.